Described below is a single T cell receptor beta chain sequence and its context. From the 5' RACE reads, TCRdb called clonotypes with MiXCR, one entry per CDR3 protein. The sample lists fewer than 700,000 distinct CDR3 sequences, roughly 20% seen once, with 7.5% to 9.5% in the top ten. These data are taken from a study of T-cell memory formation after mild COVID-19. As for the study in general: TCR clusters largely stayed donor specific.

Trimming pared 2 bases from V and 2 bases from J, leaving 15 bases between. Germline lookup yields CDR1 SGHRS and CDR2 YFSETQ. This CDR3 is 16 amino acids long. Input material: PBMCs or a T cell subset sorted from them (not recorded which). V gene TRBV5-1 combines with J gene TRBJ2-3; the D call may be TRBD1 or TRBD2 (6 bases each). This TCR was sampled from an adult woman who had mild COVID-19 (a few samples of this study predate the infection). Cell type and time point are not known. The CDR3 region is CASSFEGGRLTDTQYF. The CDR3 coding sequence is TGCGCCAGCAGCTTTGAAGGGGGGCGCCTCACAGATACGCAGTATTTT.